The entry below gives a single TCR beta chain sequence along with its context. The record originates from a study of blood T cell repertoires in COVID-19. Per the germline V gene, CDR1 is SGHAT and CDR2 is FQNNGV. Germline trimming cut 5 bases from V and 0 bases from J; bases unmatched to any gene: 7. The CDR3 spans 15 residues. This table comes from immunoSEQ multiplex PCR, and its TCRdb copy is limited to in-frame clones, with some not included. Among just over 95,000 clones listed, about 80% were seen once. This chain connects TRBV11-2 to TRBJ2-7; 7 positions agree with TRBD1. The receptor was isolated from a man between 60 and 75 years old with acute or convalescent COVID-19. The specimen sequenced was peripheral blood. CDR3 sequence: CASSPGTAYSYEQYV. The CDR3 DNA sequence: TGTGCCAGCAGCCCGGGGACAGCCTACTCCTACGAGCAGTACGTC.